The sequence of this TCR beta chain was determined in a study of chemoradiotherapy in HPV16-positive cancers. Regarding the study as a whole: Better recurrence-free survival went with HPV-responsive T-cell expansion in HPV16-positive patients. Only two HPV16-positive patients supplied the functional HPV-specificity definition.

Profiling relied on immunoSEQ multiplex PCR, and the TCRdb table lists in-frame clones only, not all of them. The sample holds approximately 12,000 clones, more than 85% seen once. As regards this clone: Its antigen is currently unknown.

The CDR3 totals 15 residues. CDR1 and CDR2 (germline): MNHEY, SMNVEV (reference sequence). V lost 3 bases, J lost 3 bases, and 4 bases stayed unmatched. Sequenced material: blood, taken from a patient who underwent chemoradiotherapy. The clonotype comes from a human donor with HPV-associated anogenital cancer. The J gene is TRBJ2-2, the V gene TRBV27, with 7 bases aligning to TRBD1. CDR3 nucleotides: TGTGCCAGCAGTTTTGGGACAGTAGACACCGGGGAGCTGTTTTTT. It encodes CASSFGTVDTGELFF.